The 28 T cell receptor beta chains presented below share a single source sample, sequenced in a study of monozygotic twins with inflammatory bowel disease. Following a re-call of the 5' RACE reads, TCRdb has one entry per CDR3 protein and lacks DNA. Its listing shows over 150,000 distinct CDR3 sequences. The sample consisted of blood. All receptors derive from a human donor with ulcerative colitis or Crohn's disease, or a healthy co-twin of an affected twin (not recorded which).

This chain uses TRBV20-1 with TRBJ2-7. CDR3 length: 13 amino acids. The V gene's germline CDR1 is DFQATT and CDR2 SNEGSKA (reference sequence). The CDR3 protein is CSARWRYSYEQYF.

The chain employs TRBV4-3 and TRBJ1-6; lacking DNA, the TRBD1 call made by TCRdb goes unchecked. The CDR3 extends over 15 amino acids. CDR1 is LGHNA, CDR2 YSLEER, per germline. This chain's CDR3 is CASSQDPRTGAPLHF.

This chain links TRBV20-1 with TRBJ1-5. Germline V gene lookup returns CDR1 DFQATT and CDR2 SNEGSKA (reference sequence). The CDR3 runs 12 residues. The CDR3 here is CSARRQNQPQHF.

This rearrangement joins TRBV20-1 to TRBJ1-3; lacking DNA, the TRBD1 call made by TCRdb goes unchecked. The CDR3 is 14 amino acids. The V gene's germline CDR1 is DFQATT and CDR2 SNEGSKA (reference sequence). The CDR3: CSAGDRVTGNTIYF.

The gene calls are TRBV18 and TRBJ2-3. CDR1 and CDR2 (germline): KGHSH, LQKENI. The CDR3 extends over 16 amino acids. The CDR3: CASSPEASSGTDTQYF.

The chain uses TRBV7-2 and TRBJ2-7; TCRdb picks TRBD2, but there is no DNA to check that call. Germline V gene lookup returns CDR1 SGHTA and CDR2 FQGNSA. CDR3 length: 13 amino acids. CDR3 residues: CASSLRATYEQYF.

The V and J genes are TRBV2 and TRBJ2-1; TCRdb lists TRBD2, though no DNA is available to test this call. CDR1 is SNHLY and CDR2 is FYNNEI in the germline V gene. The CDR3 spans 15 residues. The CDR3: CASSEGLAAYNEQFF.

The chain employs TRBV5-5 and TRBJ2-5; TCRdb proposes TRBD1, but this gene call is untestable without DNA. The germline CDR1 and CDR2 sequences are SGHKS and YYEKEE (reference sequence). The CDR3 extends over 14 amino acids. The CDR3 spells CASSPRAQGETQYF.

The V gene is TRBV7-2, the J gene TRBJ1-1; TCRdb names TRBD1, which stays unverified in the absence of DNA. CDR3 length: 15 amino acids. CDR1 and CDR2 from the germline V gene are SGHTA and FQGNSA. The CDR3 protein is CASSLTAWGGYEAFF.

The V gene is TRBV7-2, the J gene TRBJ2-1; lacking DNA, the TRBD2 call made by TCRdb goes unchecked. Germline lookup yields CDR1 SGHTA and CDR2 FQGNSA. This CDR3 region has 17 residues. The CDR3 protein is CASSLWGTSGSYNEQFF.

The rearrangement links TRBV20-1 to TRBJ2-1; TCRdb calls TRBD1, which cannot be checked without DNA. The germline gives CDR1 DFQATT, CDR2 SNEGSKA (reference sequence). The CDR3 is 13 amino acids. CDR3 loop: CSAIGQRGRGQFF.

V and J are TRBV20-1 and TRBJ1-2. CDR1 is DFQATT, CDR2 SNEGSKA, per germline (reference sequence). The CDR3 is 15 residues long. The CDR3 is CSARDEEDPHYGYTF.

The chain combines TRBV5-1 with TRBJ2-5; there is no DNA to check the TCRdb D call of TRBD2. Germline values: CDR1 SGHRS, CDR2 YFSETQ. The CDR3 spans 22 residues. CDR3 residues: CASSLANRLAEILTHGSETQYF.

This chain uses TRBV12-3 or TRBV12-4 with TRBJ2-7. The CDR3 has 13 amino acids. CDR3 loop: CASSSLVEYEQYF.

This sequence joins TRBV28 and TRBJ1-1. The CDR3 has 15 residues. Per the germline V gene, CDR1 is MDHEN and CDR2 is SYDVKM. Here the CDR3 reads CASSLRLHKNTEAFF.

This CDR3 is CASSDPATRGDEKLFF. This rearrangement joins TRBV25-1 to TRBJ1-4; TCRdb selects TRBD1, and the lack of DNA leaves this call unchecked. Germline V gives CDR1 MGHDK, CDR2 SYGVNS. There are 16 residues in the CDR3. Together with reference TRBV25-1 and TRBJ1-4, the CDR3 gives the full variable domain: EADIYQTPRYLVIGTGKKITLECSQTMGHDKMYWYQQDPGMELHLIHYSYGVNSTEKGDLSSESTVSRIRTEHFPLTLESARPSHTSQYLCASSDPATRGDEKLFFGSGTQLSVL.

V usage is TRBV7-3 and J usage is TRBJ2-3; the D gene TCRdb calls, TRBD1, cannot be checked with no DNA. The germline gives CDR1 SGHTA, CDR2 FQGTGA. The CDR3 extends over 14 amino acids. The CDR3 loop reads CASSFGDSTDTQYF.

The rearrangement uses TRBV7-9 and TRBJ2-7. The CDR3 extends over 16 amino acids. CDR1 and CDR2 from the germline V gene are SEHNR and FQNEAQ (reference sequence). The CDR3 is CASSLVYSIFSYEQYF.

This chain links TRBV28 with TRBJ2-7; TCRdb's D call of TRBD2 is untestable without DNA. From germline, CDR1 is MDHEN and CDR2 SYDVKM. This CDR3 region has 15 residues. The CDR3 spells CASSQLAVSVDEQYF.

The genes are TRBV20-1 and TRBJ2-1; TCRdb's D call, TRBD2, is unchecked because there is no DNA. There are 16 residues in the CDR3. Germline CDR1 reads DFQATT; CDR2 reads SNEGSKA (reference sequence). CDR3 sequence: CSARAGTYSSYNEQFF.

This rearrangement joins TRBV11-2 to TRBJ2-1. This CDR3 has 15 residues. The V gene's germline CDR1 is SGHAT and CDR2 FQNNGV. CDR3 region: CASSLDPGMYSEQFF.

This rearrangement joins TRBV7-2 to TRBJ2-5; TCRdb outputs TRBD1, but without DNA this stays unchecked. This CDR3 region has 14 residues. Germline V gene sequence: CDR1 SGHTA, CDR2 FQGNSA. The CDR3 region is CASSIPQGLETQYF.

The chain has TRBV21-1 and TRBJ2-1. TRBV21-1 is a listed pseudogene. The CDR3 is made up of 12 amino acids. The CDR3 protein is CASIGISNEQFF.

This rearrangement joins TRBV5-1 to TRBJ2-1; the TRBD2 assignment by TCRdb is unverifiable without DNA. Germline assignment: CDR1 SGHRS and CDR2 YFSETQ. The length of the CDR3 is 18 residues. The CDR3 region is CASSFIRPTRVTYNEQFF.

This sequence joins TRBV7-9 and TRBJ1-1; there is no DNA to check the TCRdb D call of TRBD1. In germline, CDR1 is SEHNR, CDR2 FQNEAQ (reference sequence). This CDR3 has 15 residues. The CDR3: CASSFTTVRGTEAFF.

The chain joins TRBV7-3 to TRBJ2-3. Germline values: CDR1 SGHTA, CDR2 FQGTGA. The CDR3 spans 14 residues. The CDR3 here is CASSSDLSTDTQYF. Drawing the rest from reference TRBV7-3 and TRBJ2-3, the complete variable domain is GAGVSQTPSNKVTEKGKYVELRCDPISGHTALYWYRQSLGQGPEFLIYFQGTGAADDSGLPNDRFFAVRPEGSVSTLKIQRTERGDSAVYLCASSSDLSTDTQYFGPGTRLTVL.

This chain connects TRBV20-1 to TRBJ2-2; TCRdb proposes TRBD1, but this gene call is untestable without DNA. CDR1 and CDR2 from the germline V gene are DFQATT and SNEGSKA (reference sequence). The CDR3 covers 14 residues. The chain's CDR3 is CSAREGTGAGELFF.

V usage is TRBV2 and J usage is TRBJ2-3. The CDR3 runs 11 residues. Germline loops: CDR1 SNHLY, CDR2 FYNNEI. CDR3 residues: CASTDSGTQYF. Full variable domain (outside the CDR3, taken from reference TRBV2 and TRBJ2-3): EPEVTQTPSHQVTQMGQEVILRCVPISNHLYFYWYRQILGQKVEFLVSFYNNEISEKSEIFDDQFSVERPDGSNFTLKIRSTKLEDSAMYFCASTDSGTQYFGPGTRLTVL.